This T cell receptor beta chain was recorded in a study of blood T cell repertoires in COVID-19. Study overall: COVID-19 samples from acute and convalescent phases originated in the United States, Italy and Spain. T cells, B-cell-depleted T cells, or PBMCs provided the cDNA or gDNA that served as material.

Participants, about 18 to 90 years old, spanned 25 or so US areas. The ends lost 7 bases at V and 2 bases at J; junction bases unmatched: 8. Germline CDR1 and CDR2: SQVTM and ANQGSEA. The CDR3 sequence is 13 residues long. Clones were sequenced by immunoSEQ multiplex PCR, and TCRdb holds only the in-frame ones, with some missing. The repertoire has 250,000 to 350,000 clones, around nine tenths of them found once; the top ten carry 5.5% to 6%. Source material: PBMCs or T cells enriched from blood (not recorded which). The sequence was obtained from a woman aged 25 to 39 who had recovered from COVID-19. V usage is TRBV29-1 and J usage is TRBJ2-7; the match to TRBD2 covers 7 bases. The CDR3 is CSARGDVAYEQYF. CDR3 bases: TGCAGCGCCCGGGGGGACGTTGCCTACGAGCAGTACTTC.